Below are 28 T cell receptor beta chains sequenced from a single sample in a study of cytomegalovirus exposure and HLA in healthy donors. The PCR ran on 60 Vbeta and 13 Jbeta primers. Some clones are missing from TCRdb's copy, which holds only in-frame ones; the method was immunoSEQ multiplex PCR. The table shows more than 120,000 clones, with about four fifths occurring only once. Sequenced material: PBMCs. The receptors originated from a male donor in good health and CMV-seronegative.

The DNA for the CDR3 is TGTGCCAGCAGTCCAGGGAACGAGCAGTACTTC. This gives the protein CASSPGNEQYF. V and J are TRBV2 and TRBJ2-7; possible D gene TRBD1, 5 bases. The CDR3 has 11 residues. Trimming removed 5 bases at V and 5 bases at J, with 7 bases between. The germline gives CDR1 SNHLY, CDR2 FYNNEI.

This chain joins TRBV27 and TRBJ2-1; 9 bases are shared with TRBD2. The CDR3 spans 15 residues. J lost 7 bases, V lost 8 bases, and 12 bases had no gene match. CDR1 MNHEY and CDR2 SMNVEV come from the germline V gene (reference sequence). CDR3 loop: CASGRIAGVGNEQFF. CDR3 coding DNA: TGTGCCAGCGGTAGGATAGCGGGAGTGGGTAATGAGCAGTTCTTC.

V is TRBV5-1 and J is TRBJ1-1; 9 bases map to TRBD1. CDR1 SGHRS and CDR2 YFSETQ come from the germline V gene. The V segment lost 5 bases and the J segment 1 base; nucleotides outside the gene matches: 6. This CDR3 region has 15 residues. The CDR3 coding sequence is TGCGCCAGCAGTGGGACAGGGCCCTCGAACACTGAAGCTTTCTTT. It specifies CASSGTGPSNTEAFF.

This chain links TRBV27 with TRBJ2-7; 9 bases line up with TRBD1. The V gene's germline CDR1 is MNHEY and CDR2 SMNVEV (reference sequence). With 6 bases clipped from V and 2 bases from J, the junction kept 2 bases outside the gene matches. CDR3 length: 13 residues. CDR3 in DNA: TGTGCCAGCAGGCGGACAGGGGCCTACGAGCAGTACTTC. Its protein product is CASRRTGAYEQYF.

The genes are TRBV13 and TRBJ1-1, with D possibly matching TRBD1 (5 bases). The CDR3 is 14 residues long. Germline assignment: CDR1 PRHDT and CDR2 FYEKMQ (reference sequence). Between the trimmed V and J ends, which lost 5 bases and 0 bases, there was a span of 10 bases. The CDR3 DNA sequence: TGTGCCAGCAGCCCCGAACAGGTGAACACTGAAGCTTTCTTT. Protein sequence: CASSPEQVNTEAFF.

The gene calls are TRBV19 and TRBJ2-1; 11 nucleotides align to TRBD2. The CDR3 sequence is 18 residues long. V gave up 3 bases and J gave up 0 bases; unmatched junction bases: 7. Germline V gives CDR1 LNHDA, CDR2 SQIVND (reference sequence). The CDR3 protein is CASSIVLAGVSSYNEQFF. The CDR3, as DNA: TGTGCCAGTAGTATTGTACTAGCGGGGGTTAGCTCCTACAATGAGCAGTTCTTC.

This chain uses TRBV2 with TRBJ2-7; 13 nucleotides align to TRBD2. V shed 3 bases, J shed 3 bases, and the junction held 14 bases outside the gene matches. CDR3 size: 19 residues. CDR1 SNHLY and CDR2 FYNNEI come from the germline V gene. This CDR3 reads CASSDPRTSGRSLLYEQYF. In DNA, the CDR3 is TGTGCCAGCAGTGATCCCAGGACTAGCGGGAGATCCCTACTCTACGAGCAGTACTTC.

The genes are TRBV30 and TRBJ1-5, with D unresolved. The ends were cut back, 1 base at V and 4 bases at J, with 11 bases in the middle. Germline values: CDR1 GTSNPN, CDR2 SVGIG (reference sequence). This CDR3 has 14 residues. CDR3 nucleotides: TGTGCCTGGAGTGAGGCAATAGCAAATCAGCCCCAGCATTTT. Encoded protein: CAWSEAIANQPQHF.

The chain employs TRBV9 and TRBJ2-3; TRBD2 might be the D (5 bases). CDR3 length: 15 residues. V lost 3 bases and J lost 5, with 16 bases in between. The germline V gene encodes CDR1 SGDLS and CDR2 YYNGEE. This CDR3 is CASSETTGSVDTQYF. CDR3 DNA: TGTGCCAGCAGCGAGACTACGGGTTCTGTAGATACGCAGTATTTT.

This chain uses TRBV9 with TRBJ2-5; TRBD2 agrees at 7 bases. Trimming cost V 2 bases and J 4 bases; bases outside gene matches: 14. The CDR3 is 17 residues long. In germline, CDR1 is SGDLS, CDR2 YYNGEE. The CDR3 DNA reads as TGTGCCAGCAGCGTGGGGGGAGGGAATCACAAGGGAGAGACCCAGTACTTC. Its protein product is CASSVGGGNHKGETQYF.

CDR3 sequence reads: CASSVEMSETQYF. CDR3 coding DNA: TGTGCCAGCAGCGTTGAGATGTCCGAGACCCAGTACTTC. V gene TRBV9 combines with J gene TRBJ2-5; D unclear. The CDR3 spans 13 residues. Trimming removed 2 bases at V and 5 bases at J, with 10 bases between. Germline V gene data show CDR1 as SGDLS and CDR2 as YYNGEE.

This clone was found a few times. The rearrangement joins TRBV7-9 to TRBJ2-7; D is perhaps TRBD2 (5 bases). Trimming stripped 6 bases from V and 7 bases from J, with 10 bases between. CDR3 length: 11 amino acids. The germline CDR1 and CDR2 sequences are SEHNR and FQNEAQ (reference sequence). The CDR3 loop reads CASSWSGEQYF. In DNA form, the CDR3 reads TGTGCCAGCAGTTGGTCGGGAGAGCAGTACTTC.

V is TRBV19 and J is TRBJ1-1, with a tentative D call TRBD1 (5 bases). Trimming removed 3 bases from V and 7 bases from J, with 12 bases in between. The CDR3 sequence is 13 residues long. Germline CDR1 is LNHDA and CDR2 is SQIVND (reference sequence). CDR3: CASSIARVDEAFF. CDR3 nucleotides: TGTGCCAGTAGTATTGCCAGGGTGGATGAAGCTTTCTTT.

This chain connects TRBV13 to TRBJ2-6; D gene uncertain. Deletions cut 2 bases from V and 0 bases from J, with 5 bases between. The CDR3 is 15 amino acids. Looked up from germline, CDR1 is PRHDT and CDR2 is FYEKMQ (reference sequence). The CDR3 spells CASSLLSSGANVLTF. The CDR3 DNA follows: TGTGCCAGCAGCTTACTGAGCTCTGGGGCCAACGTCCTGACTTTC.

The chain combines TRBV27 with TRBJ2-1; perhaps TRBD2 as D (7 bases). The CDR3 contains 20 residues. The V and J ends lost 1 base and 1 base respectively, with 23 bases between them. Germline CDR1 reads MNHEY; CDR2 reads SMNVEV (reference sequence). CDR3: CASSLYAGRGGDRSYNEQFF. CDR3 bases: TGTGCCAGCAGTTTATACGCGGGCCGAGGGGGGGATCGATCCTACAATGAGCAGTTCTTC.

This rearrangement joins TRBV13 to TRBJ2-1, with D possibly TRBD1 on 6 matching bases. The V end lost 5 bases, the J end lost 7 bases, and 18 bases lay between the germline ends. The germline gives CDR1 PRHDT, CDR2 FYEKMQ (reference sequence). This CDR3 has 15 residues. In nucleotides, the CDR3 is TGTGCCAGCAGCGTCACGAGGGGGATAAGGAATGAGCAGTTCTTC. Its translation is CASSVTRGIRNEQFF.

This clone was counted between two and nine times. The rearrangement uses TRBV30 and TRBJ1-2; weak D call: TRBD1 (5 bases). The CDR3 is 14 amino acids. V lost 8 bases and J 4 bases, leaving 20 bases between the germline ends. Germline V gives CDR1 GTSNPN, CDR2 SVGIG (reference sequence). Here the CDR3 reads CARKQLTTVYGYTF. CDR3 DNA: TGTGCCCGGAAACAATTAACGACAGTCTATGGCTACACCTTC.

The chain recombines TRBV14 with TRBJ1-5, with D possibly being TRBD1 (5 bases). This CDR3 contains 14 residues. Trimming took 1 base from V and 5 from J, leaving 9 bases between them. CDR1 and CDR2 from the germline V gene are SGHDN and FVKESK. CDR3 residues: CASSQVGVDQPQHF. The CDR3 DNA follows: TGTGCCAGCAGCCAAGTAGGGGTGGATCAGCCCCAGCATTTT.

This sequence joins TRBV11-2 and TRBJ2-7; D possibly corresponds to TRBD2 (6 bases). The CDR3 sequence is 14 residues long. V was pared by 2 bases and J by 0 bases, with 8 bases between. Germline V CDR1 and CDR2: SGHAT, FQNNGV. Here the CDR3 reads CASSLSGDSYEQYF. The CDR3 DNA reads as TGTGCCAGCAGCTTATCGGGGGACTCCTACGAGCAGTACTTC.

CDR3 sequence: CASRPGAGSPTDTQYF. DNA for the CDR3: TGTGCCAGCAGGCCCGGTGCGGGTTCGCCCACAGATACGCAGTATTTT. This sequence joins TRBV5-5 and TRBJ2-3; weak D call: TRBD2 (5 bases). Germline V gene sequence: CDR1 SGHKS, CDR2 YYEKEE (reference sequence). This CDR3 is built from 16 residues. Trimming removed 5 bases at V and 2 bases at J, with 18 bases between.

The DNA of the CDR3 is TGTGCCACCAGCATGGGCCGAGACTCCTACAATGAGCAGTTCTTC. Encoded protein: CATSMGRDSYNEQFF. This chain joins TRBV15 and TRBJ2-1; no clear D gene. The V end lost 4 bases, the J end lost 0 bases, and 10 bases lay between the germline ends. CDR3 length: 15 amino acids. Germline-derived CDR1 and CDR2 are LNHNV and YYDKDF (reference sequence). Variable domain in full (rest from reference TRBV15 and TRBJ2-1): DAMVIQNPRYQVTQFGKPVTLSCSQTLNHNVMYWYQQKSSQAPKLLFHYYDKDFNNEADTPDNFQSRRPNTSFCFLDIRSPGLGDTAMYLCATSMGRDSYNEQFFGPGTRLTVL.

In this sample, this clone turned up a few times. This chain links TRBV13 with TRBJ2-1; a possible D gene is TRBD2 (6 bases). V was shortened by 5 bases and J by 0 bases, with 14 bases between the two germline ends. The length of the CDR3 is 16 residues. Germline CDR1 PRHDT, CDR2 FYEKMQ (reference sequence). The CDR3 spells CASSLLADFSYNEQFF. The CDR3, as DNA: TGTGCCAGCAGCCTCTTAGCGGACTTCTCCTACAATGAGCAGTTCTTC.

The rearrangement uses TRBV19 and TRBJ1-2, with 9 bases that match TRBD1. Germline V gives CDR1 LNHDA, CDR2 SQIVND (reference sequence). The CDR3 contains 13 residues. V trimming: 6 bases; J trimming: 8 bases; junction bases outside the gene matches: 7. The CDR3 sequence is CASSPTGGNGYTF. Here the CDR3 DNA reads TGTGCCAGTAGCCCCACAGGGGGCAACGGCTACACCTTC.

The chain recombines TRBV5-1 with TRBJ2-1; D may be TRBD1 (6 bases). CDR1 is SGHRS, CDR2 YFSETQ, per germline. V dropped 0 bases and J dropped 5 bases, with 12 bases sitting between them. The CDR3 runs 15 residues. This CDR3 reads CASSLDTGFNNEQFF. The CDR3 DNA sequence: TGCGCCAGCAGCTTGGATACAGGGTTCAACAATGAGCAGTTCTTC.

This chain links TRBV21-1 with TRBJ1-4. TRBV21-1 is a known pseudogene. This CDR3 spans 15 amino acids. The CDR3 DNA reads as TGTGCCAGCAGCAAAGCGGGGGAGGGTTGGGAAAAACTGTTTTTT. Amino acid sequence: CASSKAGEGWEKLFF.

The chain joins TRBV19 to TRBJ2-1, with 8 bases matching TRBD2. Germline assignment: CDR1 LNHDA and CDR2 SQIVND (reference sequence). The CDR3 is made up of 15 amino acids. The trim removed 3 bases at V and 7 bases at J, leaving 8 bases unmatched. CDR3 in DNA: TGTGCCAGTAGTATTAGTGTCGGGAGGGGGAATGAGCAGTTCTTC. It encodes CASSISVGRGNEQFF. Full variable domain (missing parts from reference TRBV19 and TRBJ2-1): DGGITQSPKYLFRKEGQNVTLSCEQNLNHDAMYWYRQDPGQGLRLIYYSQIVNDFQKGDIAEGYSVSREKKESFPLTVTSAQKNPTAFYLCASSISVGRGNEQFFGPGTRLTVL.

The chain joins TRBV9 to TRBJ2-5; 11 bases agree with TRBD2. In germline, CDR1 is SGDLS, CDR2 YYNGEE. V shed 3 bases and J 0 bases; nucleotides not matched to a gene: 13. The CDR3 covers 19 residues. The CDR3 spells CASSASGRLAGTYQETQYF. CDR3 DNA sequence: TGTGCCAGCAGCGCGAGTGGTCGACTAGCGGGAACGTACCAAGAGACCCAGTACTTC.

V is TRBV5-1 and J is TRBJ2-7, with 7 bases identical to TRBD1. In germline, CDR1 is SGHRS, CDR2 YFSETQ. This CDR3 is 14 amino acids long. The ends lost 2 bases at V and 5 bases at J; junction bases unmatched: 7. DNA for the CDR3: TGCGCCAGCAGCTTTCCGGGACAGAGGAACGAGCAGTACTTC. Encoded protein: CASSFPGQRNEQYF. Full variable domain (outside the CDR3, taken from reference TRBV5-1 and TRBJ2-7): KAGVTQTPRYLIKTRGQQVTLSCSPISGHRSVSWYQQTPGQGLQFLFEYFSETQRNKGNFPGRFSGRQFSNSRSEMNVSTLELGDSALYLCASSFPGQRNEQYFGPGTRLTVT.